Listed here are 23 T cell receptor beta chains from one sample, sequenced in a study of regulatory T cells in long-lasting Graves disease (dated by TCRdb to the early 2020s). Per the publication, the time point label means: newly diagnosed GD, antithyroid drugs for less than 3 months. RNA was extracted from PBMCs in TRIzol for both TCR sequencing and RNA sequencing. Libraries came from multiplex PCR. Sequencing relied on an Illumina HiSeq 4000. TCR beta libraries were built with iRepertoire HTBI primers and Arm-PCR amplification of CDR3 regions. TCRdb took the public reads, trimmed them with fastp at Q25, ran MiXCR for clone calling and kept in-frame beta chains. Records with the same CDR3 protein are collapsed into one entry carrying the most frequent genes and DNA. This sample has 520,000 or so distinct CDR3 sequences in its table, and about 11% of those were observed once. The ten largest clones add up to almost 9% of the sample.

These data also featured in a second study, about T cells in Graves' hyperthyroidism and ophthalmopathy.

The specimen was peripheral blood mononuclear cells (PBMCs), collected at new diagnosis, from a patient treated with antithyroid drugs. The receptors shown here come from a woman aged 30 to 39 with Graves disease. Donor details come from another sample of the same person, matched by shared clones.

This clonotype was seen ten or more times. The rearrangement uses TRBV7-2 and TRBJ2-7; perhaps TRBD1 as D (6 bases). From germline, CDR1 is SGHTA and CDR2 FQGNSA. V was clipped by 6 bases and J by 2 bases, with 17 bases between them. The CDR3 covers 15 residues. CDR3 nucleotide sequence: TGTGCCAGCAGTTTGCGAGGGGGATTCACCTACGAGCAGTACTTC. Protein product: CASSLRGGFTYEQYF. The complete variable domain, with remaining parts taken from reference TRBV7-2 and TRBJ2-7, reads GAGVSQSPSNKVTEKGKDVELRCDPISGHTALYWYRQSLGQGLEFLIYFQGNSAPDKSGLPSDRFSAERTGGSVSTLTIQRTQQEDSAVYLCASSLRGGFTYEQYFGPGTRLTVT.

In its sample, this clonotype was seen a few times. This chain connects TRBV5-5 to TRBJ1-5, with D maybe TRBD1 (6 bases). V was trimmed by 0 bases and J by 0 bases, leaving 22 bases between them. Germline V gene lookup returns CDR1 SGHKS and CDR2 YYEKEE (reference sequence). CDR3 length: 20 residues. Here the CDR3 DNA reads TGTGCCAGCAGCTTGGGGTCGCCAAGGGACACCCCTTATAGCAATCAGCCCCAGCATTTT. It translates to CASSLGSPRDTPYSNQPQHF.

At least ten counts were recorded for this clonotype. The CDR3 coding sequence is TGTGCCAGCAGCGTCGGGACCTCGAACACTGAAGCTTTCTTT. Translation gives CASSVGTSNTEAFF. The chain is built from TRBV9 and TRBJ1-1, with D possibly being TRBD1 (5 bases). Trimming stripped 2 bases from V and 1 base from J, with 9 bases between. The CDR3 contains 14 residues. The germline V gene has CDR1 SGDLS and CDR2 YYNGEE.

The chain couples TRBV28 to TRBJ2-7; maybe TRBD2 (6 bases). The CDR3 runs to 14 residues. Germline V gene lookup returns CDR1 MDHEN and CDR2 SYDVKM. V dropped 6 bases and J dropped 9 bases, with 21 bases sitting between them. The CDR3, as DNA: TGTGCCAGCAGCCGTCCTGGGGACTCAAAATGGCAGTACTTC. Residues: CASSRPGDSKWQYF.

This clonotype was found many times. The chain couples TRBV6-2 or TRBV6-3 to TRBJ1-1; no definite D call. The V end was cut by 2 bases, the J end by 0 bases, with 4 bases between. From germline, CDR1 is MNHEY and CDR2 SVGEGT. This CDR3 has 13 amino acids. As DNA, the CDR3 is TGTGCCAGCAGTTACCCGTTGAACACTGAAGCTTTCTTT. Its protein product is CASSYPLNTEAFF.

This clonotype has a handful of counts. A read error may be the cause here, since a much bigger clone is one base away. This CDR3 is CAWSVFGGGESQYF. CDR3 coding DNA: TGTGCCTGGAGTGTATTCGGCGGGGGAGAGAGCCAGTACTTC. The V gene is TRBV30, the J gene TRBJ2-5; 7 bases fit TRBD2. Germline V gene data show CDR1 as GTSNPN and CDR2 as SVGIG (reference sequence). There are 14 residues in the CDR3.

The chain joins TRBV27 to TRBJ1-5, with D perhaps matching TRBD1 (6 bases). CDR3 length: 15 residues. Germline V lookup: CDR1 MNHEY, CDR2 SMNVEV (reference sequence). The V gene lost 1 base and the J gene lost 4 bases, with 11 bases spanning the gap. CDR3 protein: CASSLFGGWNQPQHF. In DNA, the CDR3 is TGTGCCAGCAGTTTATTTGGGGGCTGGAATCAGCCCCAGCATTTT.

This clonotype occurred many times. DNA of the CDR3: TGTGCCAGCAGGCCCGACAGGGAAGGGACCCAGTACTTC. Its protein product is CASRPDREGTQYF. This chain connects TRBV6-2 or TRBV6-3 to TRBJ2-5; the match to TRBD1 covers 7 bases. The V gene's germline CDR1 is MNHEY and CDR2 SVGEGT. The CDR3 consists of 13 residues. V trimming: 6 bases; J trimming: 7 bases; junction bases outside the gene matches: 8.

V gene TRBV28 combines with J gene TRBJ2-1, with D possibly matching TRBD1 (6 bases). There are 13 residues in the CDR3. Trimming left V 7 bases short and J 15 bases short, with 22 bases between. Germline CDR1 MDHEN, CDR2 SYDVKM. CDR3 sequence: CASNSYRTVGVFF. DNA of the CDR3: TGTGCCAGCAATTCCTATCGGACAGTTGGTGTGTTCTTC.

This clonotype was observed at least ten times. This chain links TRBV10-1 with TRBJ2-7; 9 bases fit TRBD2. Germline V gives CDR1 WNHNN, CDR2 SYGVQD (reference sequence). After removal of 3 bases from V and 1 base from J, the junction contained 4 bases not matched to a gene. The CDR3 runs to 15 residues. The CDR3 DNA reads as TGCGCCAGCAGTGATGCTCTAGCGGGGTCCTACGAGCAGTACTTC. It codes for CASSDALAGSYEQYF.

The chain couples TRBV25-1 to TRBJ2-3; 8 bases align to TRBD1. The J call is doubtful: the DNA matches TRBJ2-5 better. The CDR3 is 15 residues long. Germline V CDR1 and CDR2: MGHDK, SYGVNS. This CDR3 is CASSESDRGWETQYF. The CDR3 coding sequence is TGTGCCAGCAGTGAATCCGACAGGGGATGGGAGACCCAGTACTTC.

This clonotype was detected many times. The gene calls are TRBV28 and TRBJ2-1; TRBD2 might be the D (6 bases). The CDR3 extends over 17 amino acids. The V end lost 2 bases, the J end lost 6 bases, and 20 bases lay between the germline ends. Germline V gene sequence: CDR1 MDHEN, CDR2 SYDVKM. This chain's CDR3 is CASSLTFTGSKPNEQFF. The DNA of the CDR3 is TGTGCCAGCAGTTTAACCTTCACCGGGAGTAAACCCAATGAGCAGTTCTTC.

This clonotype was counted at least ten times. This chain joins TRBV7-8 and TRBJ2-7, with 8 bases that match TRBD2. V shed 3 bases, J shed 6 bases, and the junction held 4 bases outside the gene matches. CDR1 and CDR2 from the germline V gene are SGHVS and FQNEAQ. CDR3 length: 13 residues. CDR3 coding DNA: TGTGCCAGCAGCTTTAGCGGGAAGGTCGAGCAGTACTTC. As protein: CASSFSGKVEQYF. Full variable domain (outside the CDR3, taken from reference TRBV7-8 and TRBJ2-7): GAGVSQSPRYKVAKRGQDVALRCDPISGHVSLFWYQQALGQGPEFLTYFQNEAQLDKSGLPSDRFFAERPEGSVSTLKIQRTQQEDSAVYLCASSFSGKVEQYFGPGTRLTVT.

Of note for this clonotype: This may arise from a read error, as a much more abundant clone is one base away. This sequence joins TRBV30 and TRBJ2-5, with 8 bases matching TRBD2. Germline-derived CDR1 and CDR2 are GTSNPN and SVGIG (reference sequence). V shed 4 bases and J 4 bases; nucleotides not matched to a gene: 11. The CDR3 covers 15 residues. This CDR3 reads CAWTNSGGPGETQYF. The CDR3 nucleotides read TGTGCCTGGACAAACTCGGGAGGGCCGGGAGAGACCCAGTACTTC.

There are a few counts of this clonotype. This chain connects TRBV18 to TRBJ1-3; possibly TRBD1 for D (6 bases). Germline V gene lookup returns CDR1 KGHSH and CDR2 LQKENI. The CDR3 runs to 15 residues. V lost 3 bases and J lost 2, with 11 bases in between. The CDR3 sequence is CASSPEDRPGNTIYF. CDR3 coding DNA: TGTGCCAGCTCACCGGAGGACAGACCTGGAAACACCATATATTTT.

In its sample, this clonotype was seen many times. This may arise from a read error, as a much more abundant clone is one base away. The chain has TRBV20-1 and TRBJ1-1, with a weak D call TRBD1 (6 bases). Trimming took 2 bases from V and 3 from J, leaving 7 bases between them. The germline V gene encodes CDR1 DFQATT and CDR2 SNEGSKA (reference sequence). The CDR3 contains 12 residues. The CDR3 bases are TGCAGTGCTAGAAACAGGGACACTGAAGCTTTCTTT. Protein sequence: CSARNRDTEAFF.

This clonotype appeared many times. The genes are TRBV28 and TRBJ1-3, with D possibly TRBD1 on 5 matching bases. Between the trimmed V and J ends, which lost 6 bases and 4 bases, there was a span of 16 bases. The length of the CDR3 is 15 residues. Germline CDR1 reads MDHEN; CDR2 reads SYDVKM. CDR3 nucleotide sequence: TGTGCCAGCAGAGGGACGTGGCAATTGGGAAACACCATATATTTT. Its protein is CASRGTWQLGNTIYF.

On this clonotype: An end of the junction does not agree with germline; a read error may underlie this. The chain carries TRBV6-1 and TRBJ1-4; weak D call: TRBD1 (5 bases). Germline-derived CDR1 and CDR2 are MNHNS and SASEGT. This CDR3 comprises 11 residues. In DNA form, the CDR3 reads TGTGCCAGCAGGGGACCGGGGCTCGAAGTTTTT. Encoded protein: CASRGPGLEVF.

The DNA for the CDR3 is TGTGCCACCCCTCCTCTCCTCGGCGGCTACACCTTC. It yields the protein CATPPLLGGYTF. V and J are TRBV10-3 and TRBJ1-2; no firm D call. Germline-derived CDR1 and CDR2 are ENHRY and SYGVKD. V was shortened by 10 bases and J by 8 bases, with 17 bases between the two germline ends. The CDR3 runs to 12 residues.

There are many counts of this clonotype. This chain joins TRBV15 and TRBJ1-2; maybe TRBD1 (6 bases). This CDR3 spans 16 amino acids. Trimming pared 4 bases from V and 8 bases from J, leaving 23 bases between. CDR1 is LNHNV, CDR2 YYDKDF, per germline (reference sequence). This CDR3 reads CATSTRTGHPRRGYTF. The CDR3 DNA follows: TGTGCCACCAGCACAAGAACGGGACACCCACGGAGAGGCTACACCTTC. The whole variable domain, filled in from reference TRBV15 and TRBJ1-2, reads DAMVIQNPRYQVTQFGKPVTLSCSQTLNHNVMYWYQQKSSQAPKLLFHYYDKDFNNEADTPDNFQSRRPNTSFCFLDIRSPGLGDTAMYLCATSTRTGHPRRGYTFGSGTRLTVV.

This chain links TRBV6-1 with TRBJ2-7; D is uncertain. V was pared by 2 bases and J by 2 bases, with 16 bases between. The CDR3 consists of 16 residues. Germline V gene data show CDR1 as MNHNS and CDR2 as SASEGT. CDR3 coding DNA: TGTGCCAGCAGTGAACTCTCAGCATCCGGACCCTACGAGCAGTACTTC. Protein sequence: CASSELSASGPYEQYF.

The sample holds many counts of this clonotype. The J gene is TRBJ2-1, the V gene TRBV29-1; 11 bases are a match to TRBD2. The CDR3 runs to 14 residues. Losses at the gene ends were 4 bases for V and 8 bases for J; bases not matched to a gene: 7. Germline V gene lookup returns CDR1 SQVTM and CDR2 ANQGSEA. The DNA of the CDR3 is TGCAGCGTTGTGGGACTAGCGGCCAAGGATGAGCAGTTCTTC. Translated, it gives CSVVGLAAKDEQFF.

The chain recombines TRBV19 with TRBJ1-1; tentative D call: TRBD1 (5 bases). The CDR3 is 19 amino acids. Germline lookup yields CDR1 LNHDA and CDR2 SQIVND (reference sequence). The V end lost 5 bases, the J end lost 4 bases, and 29 bases lay between the germline ends. This chain's CDR3 is CASSPRSGTSSERITEAFF. CDR3 nucleotides: TGTGCCAGTAGTCCCCGATCCGGGACCTCCTCGGAGCGGATCACTGAAGCTTTCTTT.